The rows below give T cell receptor beta chains drawn from one sample of a study of blood T cell repertoires in COVID-19. Libraries were prepared by immunoSEQ multiplex PCR; TCRdb keeps only in-frame clonotypes and omits some of them. Of under 250,000 clones detected, 70% to 90% appear once; the ten largest clones hold about 2.5%. Sequencing was done on a sample of peripheral blood. These receptors came from a man aged 30 to 39 with COVID-19, enrolled during active disease. Each CDR3 is given with its conserved first and last residue. Each record gives: clone size, J gene, V gene, D gene, CDR3 protein, CDR3 DNA. The D gene is left open where the match is weak. Size values are once, few and many counts, or a class for expanded clones, and some rows have none.

NA,TRBJ1-4,TRBV5-1,NA,CASSLQGATNEKLFF,TGCGCCAGCAGTTTACAGGGTGCAACTAATGAAAAACTGTTTTTT
once,TRBJ1-5,TRBV6-2/TRBV6-3,NA,CASSPDRSYSNQPQHF,TGTGCCAGCAGCCCCGACAGGTCTTATAGCAATCAGCCCCAGCATTTT
NA,TRBJ2-1,TRBV6-5,TRBD2,CASTPQAGAHEQFF,TGTGCCAGCACCCCTCAGGCGGGAGCGCATGAGCAGTTCTTC
NA,TRBJ2-1,TRBV7-2,NA,CASSAPGHRYNEQFF,TGTGCCAGCAGCGCCCCGGGACACCGATACAATGAGCAGTTCTTC
NA,TRBJ2-3,TRBV7-2,TRBD1,CASSLIPGGITDTQYF,TGTGCCAGCAGCTTAATTCCAGGGGGCATCACAGATACGCAGTATTTT
NA,TRBJ2-2,TRBV9,TRBD2,CASSPGGGDTGELFF,TGTGCCAGCAGCCCCGGGGGGGGCGACACCGGGGAGCTGTTTTTT
NA,TRBJ1-1,TRBV18,TRBD1,CASSPGRQGENTEAFF,TGTGCCAGCTCACCCGGGCGACAGGGGGAGAACACTGAAGCTTTCTTT
NA,TRBJ1-2,TRBV5-4,TRBD1,CASSLGTGFYGYTF,TGTGCCAGCAGCTTGGGGACAGGGTTCTATGGCTACACCTTC
once,TRBJ1-4,TRBV10-3,NA,CAISSWRDEKLFF,TGTGCCATCAGTTCATGGAGGGATGAAAAACTGTTTTTT
NA,TRBJ1-1,TRBV19,NA,CASSTWEGRETEAFF,TGTGCCAGTAGTACCTGGGAGGGGCGGGAGACTGAAGCTTTCTTT
NA,TRBJ2-7,TRBV5-6,NA,CASSLGHLTAYEQYF,TGTGCCAGCAGCTTAGGACACCTCACAGCCTACGAGCAGTACTTC
once,TRBJ1-6,TRBV18,NA,CASSPIGGRVDSPLHF,TGTGCCAGCTCACCAATCGGGGGAAGGGTCGACTCACCCCTCCACTTT
NA,TRBJ1-5,TRBV19,NA,CASSMETISNQPQHF,TGTGCCAGTAGTATGGAGACCATTAGCAATCAGCCCCAGCATTTT
NA,TRBJ2-7,TRBV28,NA,CASRPPGYEQYF,TGTGCCAGCAGGCCCCCGGGCTACGAGCAGTACTTC
NA,TRBJ2-1,TRBV15,TRBD1,CATSLSRGRNYNEQFF,TGTGCCACCAGCCTCTCCAGGGGGCGGAACTACAATGAGCAGTTCTTC
NA,TRBJ2-3,TRBV4-3,TRBD2,CASSRNSGGVTDTQYF,TGCGCCAGCAGCCGGAATTCGGGAGGGGTAACAGATACGCAGTATTTT
NA,TRBJ1-1,TRBV5-1,NA,CASSLAIAGEAFF,TGCGCCAGCAGCTTGGCCATCGCAGGTGAAGCTTTCTTT